The clone carrying this T cell receptor (beta chain) appeared once. Its antigen is currently unknown. The V and J ends lost 4 bases and 1 base respectively, with 7 bases between them. From germline, CDR1 is GTSNPN and CDR2 SVGIG (reference sequence). The CDR3 is made up of 12 amino acids. The stimulus was lysate of CMV-infected fibroblasts, 10 ug/mL. CD4+ T cells upregulating both CD40 ligand and CD69 were sorted as responding cells. CD8+ T cells were removed from PBMCs prior to stimulation. This sample is drawn from a study of persistence of HIV-infected CD4 T cells. Findings and limits, study-wide: TCRbeta richness was lower in CMV- and Gag-responding cells than in anti-CD3/anti-CD28-responding cells.

The immunoSEQ assay was version 4, run in survey mode. Generated by immunoSEQ multiplex PCR, the TCRdb table keeps only in-frame clones and is missing some. The table lists 6,000 to 9,500 clones, less than 75% of them singletons. The sequence was obtained from an adult man with HIV who was CMV-seropositive. This material consisted of CD4+ T cells sorted from PBMCs after approximately 18-hour stimulation, taken from a patient who received antiretroviral therapy. The chain links TRBV30 to TRBJ1-1; D unresolved. The DNA of the CDR3 is TGTGCCTGGAAGGAGGCGAACACTGAAGCTTTCTTT. Protein product: CAWKEANTEAFF.